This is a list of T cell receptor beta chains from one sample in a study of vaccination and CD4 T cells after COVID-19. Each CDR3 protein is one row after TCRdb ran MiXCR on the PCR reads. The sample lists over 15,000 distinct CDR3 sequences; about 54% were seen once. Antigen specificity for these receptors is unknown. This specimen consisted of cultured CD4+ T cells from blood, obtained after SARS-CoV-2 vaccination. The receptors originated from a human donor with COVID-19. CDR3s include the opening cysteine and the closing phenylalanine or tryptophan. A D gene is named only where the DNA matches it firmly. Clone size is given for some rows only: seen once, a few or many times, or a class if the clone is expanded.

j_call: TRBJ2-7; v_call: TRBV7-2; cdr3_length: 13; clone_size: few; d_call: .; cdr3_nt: TGTGCCAGCAGCTTACGGGACTCCTACGAGCAGTACTTC; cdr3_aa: CASSLRDSYEQYF
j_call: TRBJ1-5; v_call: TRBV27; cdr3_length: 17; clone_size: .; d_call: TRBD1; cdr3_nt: TGTGCCAGCAGTTTCCGGCAGGGGGCGGGGGGTAATCAGCCCCAGCATTTT; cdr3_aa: CASSFRQGAGGNQPQHF
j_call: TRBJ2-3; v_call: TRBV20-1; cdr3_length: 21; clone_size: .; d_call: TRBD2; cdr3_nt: TGCAGTGCTAGAGCGGGAGCTAGCGGGGGACTAACGGGAGGTAGCACAGATTCGCAGTATTTT; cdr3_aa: CSARAGASGGLTGGSTDSQYF
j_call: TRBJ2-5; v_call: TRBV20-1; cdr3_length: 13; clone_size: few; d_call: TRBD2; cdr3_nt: TGCAGTGCTAGAGATCAACTAGCGGAGACCCAGTACTTC; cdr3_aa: CSARDQLAETQYF
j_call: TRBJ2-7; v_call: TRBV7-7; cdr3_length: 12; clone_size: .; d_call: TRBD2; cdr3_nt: TGTGCTAGCAGCGGCGGGGGCTACGAGCAGTACTTC; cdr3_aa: CASSGGGYEQYF
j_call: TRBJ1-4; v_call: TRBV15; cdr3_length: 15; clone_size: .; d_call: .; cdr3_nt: TGTGCCACCAGCAGAGATAGGGATAGTAATGAAAAACTGTTTTTT; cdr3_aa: CATSRDRDSNEKLFF
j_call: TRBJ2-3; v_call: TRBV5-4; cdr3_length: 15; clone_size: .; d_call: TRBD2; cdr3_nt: TGTGCCAGCAGCCGTCCGGGGGGGCCTGGAGATACGCAGTATTTT; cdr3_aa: CASSRPGGPGDTQYF
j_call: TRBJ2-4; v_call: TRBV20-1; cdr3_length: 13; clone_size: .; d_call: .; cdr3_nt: TGCAGTGCTAGAGACCTGACCAAAAACATTCAGTACTTC; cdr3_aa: CSARDLTKNIQYF
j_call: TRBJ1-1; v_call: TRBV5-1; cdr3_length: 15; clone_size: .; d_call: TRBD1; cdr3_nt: TGCGCCAGCAGCTCGTCGTGGACAGGGGGCACTGAAGCTTTCTTT; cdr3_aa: CASSSSWTGGTEAFF
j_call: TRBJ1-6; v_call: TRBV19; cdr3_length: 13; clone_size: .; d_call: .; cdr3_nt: TGTGCCAGTACCTCCAGGGCGGATTCACCCCTCCACTTT; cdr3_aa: CASTSRADSPLHF
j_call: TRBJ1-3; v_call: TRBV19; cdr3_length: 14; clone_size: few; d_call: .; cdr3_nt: TGTGCCAGTAGAGGGGACATCTCTGGAAACACCATATATTTT; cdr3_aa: CASRGDISGNTIYF
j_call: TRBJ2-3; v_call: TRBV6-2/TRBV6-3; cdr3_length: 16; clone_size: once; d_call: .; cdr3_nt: TGTGCCAGCTCGCTGGACGTCTCAGCAAGCACAGATACGCAGTATTTT; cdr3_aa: CASSLDVSASTDTQYF
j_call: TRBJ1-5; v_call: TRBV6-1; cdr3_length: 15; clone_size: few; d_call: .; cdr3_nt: TGTGCCAGCAGGGAAATGGGAGGGGGCAATCAGCCCCAGCATTTT; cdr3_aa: CASREMGGGNQPQHF
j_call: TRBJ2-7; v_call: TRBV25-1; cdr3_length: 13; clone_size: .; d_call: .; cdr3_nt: TGTGCCAGCAGTGCGGCACCTAACTACGAGCAGTACTTC; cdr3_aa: CASSAAPNYEQYF
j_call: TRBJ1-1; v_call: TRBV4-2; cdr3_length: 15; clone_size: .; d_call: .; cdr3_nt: TGTGCCAGCAGCCAAGAGGGAGAGGGGGACACTGAAGCTTTCTTT; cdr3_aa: CASSQEGEGDTEAFF
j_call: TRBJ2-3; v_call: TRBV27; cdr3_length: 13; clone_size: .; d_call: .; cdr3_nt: TGTGCCAGCAGTTTAGGGTCCACAGATACGCAGTATTTT; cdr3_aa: CASSLGSTDTQYF
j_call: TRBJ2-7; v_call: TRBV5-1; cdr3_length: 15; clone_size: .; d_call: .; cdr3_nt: TGCGCCAGCAGCTTGGAGGCCTTATCTCTATCCGAGCAGTACTTC; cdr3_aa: CASSLEALSLSEQYF
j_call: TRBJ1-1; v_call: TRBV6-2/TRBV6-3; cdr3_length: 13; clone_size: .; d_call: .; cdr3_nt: TGTGCCAGCAGTTGGGGGGGGCTTACTGAAGCTTTCTTT; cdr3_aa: CASSWGGLTEAFF
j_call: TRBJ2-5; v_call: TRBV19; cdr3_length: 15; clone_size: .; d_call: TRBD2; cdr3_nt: TGTGCCAGCGCGACTAGCGGGGGGCCCCAAGAGACCCAGTACTTC; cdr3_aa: CASATSGGPQETQYF
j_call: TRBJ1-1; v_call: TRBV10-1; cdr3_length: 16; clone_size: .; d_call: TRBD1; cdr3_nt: TGCGCCAGCAGTGAGAGACAGGGGATGATGAACACTGAAGCTTTCTTT; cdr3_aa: CASSERQGMMNTEAFF
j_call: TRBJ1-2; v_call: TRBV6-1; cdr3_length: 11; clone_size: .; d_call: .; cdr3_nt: TGTGCCAGCAGCGGAACCTATGGCTACACCTTC; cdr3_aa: CASSGTYGYTF
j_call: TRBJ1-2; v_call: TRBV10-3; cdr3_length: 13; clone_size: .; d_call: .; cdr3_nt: TGTGCCATCAGTGAGGCCTTTCAGTATGGCTACACCTTC; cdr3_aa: CAISEAFQYGYTF
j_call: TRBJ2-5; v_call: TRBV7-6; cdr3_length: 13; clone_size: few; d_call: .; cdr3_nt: TGTGCCAGCAGCTTAGGGGGGCTGGAGACCCAGTACTTC; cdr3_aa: CASSLGGLETQYF
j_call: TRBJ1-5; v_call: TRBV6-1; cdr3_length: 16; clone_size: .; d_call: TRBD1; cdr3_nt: TGTGCCAGCAGCCTACTGGGACAGGGGGGAGATCAGCCCCAGCATTTT; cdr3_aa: CASSLLGQGGDQPQHF
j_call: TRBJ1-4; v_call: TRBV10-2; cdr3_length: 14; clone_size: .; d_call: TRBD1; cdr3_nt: TGCGCCAGCAGCCTAACAGGGGTTGGGGAAAAACTGTTTTTT; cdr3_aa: CASSLTGVGEKLFF
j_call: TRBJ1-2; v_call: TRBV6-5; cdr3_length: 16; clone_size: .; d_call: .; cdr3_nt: TGTGCCAGCAGTTACTCGATCCTCCAGTGGAACTATGGCTACACCTTC; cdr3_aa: CASSYSILQWNYGYTF
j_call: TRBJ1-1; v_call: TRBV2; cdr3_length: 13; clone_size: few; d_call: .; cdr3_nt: TGTGCCAGCAGTCAGGACATGAACACTGAAGCTTTCTTT; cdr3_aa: CASSQDMNTEAFF
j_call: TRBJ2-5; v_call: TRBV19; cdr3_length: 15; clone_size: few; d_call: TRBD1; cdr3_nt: TGTGCCAGTAGTACGAGGACAGGGAAACTCGAGACCCAGTACTTC; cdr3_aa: CASSTRTGKLETQYF
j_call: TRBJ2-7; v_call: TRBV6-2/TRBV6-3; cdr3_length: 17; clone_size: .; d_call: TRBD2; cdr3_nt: TGTGCCAGCAGTTACCCAACCGGGGTAGCGGGGACCTACGAGCAGTACTTC; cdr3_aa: CASSYPTGVAGTYEQYF
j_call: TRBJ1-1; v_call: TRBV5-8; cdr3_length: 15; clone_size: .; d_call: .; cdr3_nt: TGTGCCAGCAGCTTGCGTTTCCCGGGGAGCACTGAAGCTTTCTTT; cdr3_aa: CASSLRFPGSTEAFF
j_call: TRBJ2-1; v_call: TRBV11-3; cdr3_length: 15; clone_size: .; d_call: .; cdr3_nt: TGTGCCAGCACCCTTTACGGTGGATACTACAATGAGCAGTTCTTC; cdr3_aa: CASTLYGGYYNEQFF
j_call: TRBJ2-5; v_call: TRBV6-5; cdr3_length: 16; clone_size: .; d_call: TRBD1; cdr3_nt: TGTGCCAGCAGTTTAGGGGACCGGGACAGGGGGGAGACCCAGTACTTC; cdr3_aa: CASSLGDRDRGETQYF
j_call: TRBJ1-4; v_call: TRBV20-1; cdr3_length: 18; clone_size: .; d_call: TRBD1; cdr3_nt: TGCAGTGCTAGCATAGAACCGGGACAGGGGGGTCCTAATGAAAAACTGTTTTTT; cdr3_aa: CSASIEPGQGGPNEKLFF
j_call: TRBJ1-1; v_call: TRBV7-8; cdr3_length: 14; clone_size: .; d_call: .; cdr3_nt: TGTGCCAGCAGCTTAAGTCAGGGAGGTACTGAAGCTTTCTTT; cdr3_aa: CASSLSQGGTEAFF
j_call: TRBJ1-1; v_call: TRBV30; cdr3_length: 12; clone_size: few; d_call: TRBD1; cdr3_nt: TGTGCCTGGGTTCACAGGGGGCTGGGTGCTTTCTTT; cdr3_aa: CAWVHRGLGAFF
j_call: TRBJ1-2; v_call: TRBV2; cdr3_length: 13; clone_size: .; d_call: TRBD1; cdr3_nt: TGTGCCAGCACCCTTAGAGGGGGCAATGGCTACACCTTC; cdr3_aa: CASTLRGGNGYTF
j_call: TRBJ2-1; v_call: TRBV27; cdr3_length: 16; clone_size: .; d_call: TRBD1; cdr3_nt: TGTGCCAGCAGTCACCAAGGACAGGGGGGGACCAATGAGCAGTTCTTC; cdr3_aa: CASSHQGQGGTNEQFF
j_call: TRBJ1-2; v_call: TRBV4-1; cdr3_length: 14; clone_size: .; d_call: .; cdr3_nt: TGCGCCAGCAGCCAAGAGTCCGGCGACTATGGCTACACCTTC; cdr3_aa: CASSQESGDYGYTF
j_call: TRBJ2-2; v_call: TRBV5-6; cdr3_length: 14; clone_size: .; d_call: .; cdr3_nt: TGTGCCAGCAGCTTGTCATCCGTAACCGGGGAGCTGTTTTTT; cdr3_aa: CASSLSSVTGELFF
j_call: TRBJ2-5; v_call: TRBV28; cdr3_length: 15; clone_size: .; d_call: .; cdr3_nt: TGTGCCAGCAGCCCCCCCCTAGCGTTCGGGGAGACCCAGTACTTC; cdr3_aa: CASSPPLAFGETQYF
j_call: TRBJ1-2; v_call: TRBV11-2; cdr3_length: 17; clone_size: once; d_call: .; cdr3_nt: TGTGCCAGCAGCCGGGTAGGGTACAGGTCCCCGGACTATGGCTACACCTTC; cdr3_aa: CASSRVGYRSPDYGYTF
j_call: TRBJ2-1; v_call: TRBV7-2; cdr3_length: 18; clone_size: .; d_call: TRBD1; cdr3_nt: TGTGCCAGCAGCTTACAGTTTCGGGGACAGGGGGCGGTTAATGAGCAGTTCTTC; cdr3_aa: CASSLQFRGQGAVNEQFF
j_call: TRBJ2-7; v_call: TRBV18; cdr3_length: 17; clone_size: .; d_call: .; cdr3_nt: TGTGCCAGCTCACCACCGGTTGGAGGGCTCGTAACCTACGAGCAGTACTTC; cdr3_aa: CASSPPVGGLVTYEQYF
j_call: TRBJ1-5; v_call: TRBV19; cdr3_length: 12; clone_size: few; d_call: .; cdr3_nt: TGTGCCAGTAAAGCAGGGAATCAGCCCCAGCATTTT; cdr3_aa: CASKAGNQPQHF
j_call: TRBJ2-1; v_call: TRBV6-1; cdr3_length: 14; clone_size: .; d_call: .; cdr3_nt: TGTGCCAGCAGACCCCGCGGAGCCTACAATGAGCAGTTCTTC; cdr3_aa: CASRPRGAYNEQFF
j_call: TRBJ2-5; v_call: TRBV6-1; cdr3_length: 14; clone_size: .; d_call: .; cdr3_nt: TGTGCCAGCAGTGAAGGGGGGGGCCCTGGGACCCAGTACTTC; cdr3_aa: CASSEGGGPGTQYF
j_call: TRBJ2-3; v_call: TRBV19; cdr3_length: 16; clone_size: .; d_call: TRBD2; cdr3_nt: TGTGCCAGTAGTTTGGTAGCGGGGGGTGGGTCAGATACGCAGTATTTT; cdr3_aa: CASSLVAGGGSDTQYF
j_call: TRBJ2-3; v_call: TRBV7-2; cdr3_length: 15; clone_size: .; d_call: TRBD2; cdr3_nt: TGTGCCAGCAGCTGGCGGGGGGCAGTTGGAGATACGCAGTATTTT; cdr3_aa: CASSWRGAVGDTQYF